The clone carrying this T cell receptor (beta chain) was recorded once. Germline V gene data show CDR1 as LGHDT and CDR2 as YNNKEL (reference sequence). The germline V and J ends were trimmed by 2 bases and 7 bases, with 12 bases remaining between them. The CDR3 consists of 14 residues. The sample comes from a study of control samples from healthy donors and cancer patients. Some clones are missing from TCRdb's copy, which holds only in-frame ones; the method was immunoSEQ multiplex PCR. The table includes about 120,000 clones, around 87% detected once. The chain carries TRBV3-1 (or the pseudogene TRBV3-2) and TRBJ1-5; a weak D match, TRBD1 (6 bases). Sequenced input: blood. The sequence derives from a man aged 55 to 70 in good health. This CDR3 is CASSQSGAGQPQHF. CDR3 DNA sequence: TGTGCCAGCAGCCAATCGGGGGCGGGCCAGCCCCAGCATTTT.